This T cell receptor beta chain was profiled in a study of blood T cell repertoires in COVID-19 (TCRdb year 2020). Concerning the study at large: Samples covering the acute and convalescent phases of COVID-19 were provided by collaborators in the United States, Italy and Spain. The prospective study material was composed of cDNA or gDNA derived from T cells, B-cell-depleted T cells, or PBMCs. Subjects who had been exposed to COVID-19, were actively infected with it, or had recovered from it provided the deeply sampled blood TCRbeta repertoires that made up the dataset. A freely available public database, intended as a resource for researchers studying the immune response to SARS-CoV-2, is where the repertoires were released. The samples were drawn from the first 160 participants of the ongoing ImmuneRACE study and from 950 to 1,500 subjects provided by 6 global collaborators. Nearly every sample came with metadata listing a de-identified subject ID, COVID-19 status, age in years and sex. Where HLA class I and class II types were available, the types were taken from metadata supplied by the sample provider, not from assay-based typing. The research as a whole found: Clinical and demographic metadata were provided uncurated, with the amount varying by source and participant.

Whole blood was collected in K2EDTA tubes by collaborating institutions according to the institutions' own protocols. For TCRbeta analysis, collaborators shipped samples as frozen whole blood, isolated PBMCs, or DNA extracted from either of those sample types. As for this clone: Its cognate antigen has yet to be identified. No base qualities exist here, and no much larger clone lies one base off it.

The immunoSEQ Assay, a bias-controlled multiplex PCR, was used to amplify TCRbeta CDR3 regions from genomic DNA. Per the source publication's procedure: The number of nucleated cells in each sample was estimated by amplification of reference gene primers within the assay. To quantify the absolute abundance of each unique TCRbeta CDR3 rearrangement, sequence reads were collapsed and filtered. For each sample, productive Simpson clonality was calculated as the square root of Simpson's diversity index across productive rearrangements. TCRdb took over this immuneACCESS table, retaining in-frame rearrangements with V and J assigned. Such tables are incomplete; in checked studies, under half of the missing clones stem from an unresolved V gene, and the remainder is unexplained. V, J and clone size were drawn from that table, and D and trimming were deduced from the DNA. The sample data list around 140,000 clones, and around 72% of these were observed just once. Roughly 2% of the sample rests with the top ten.

According to the germline V gene, CDR1 reads MNHNS and CDR2 reads SASEGT. Deletion took 1 base off V and 8 bases off J, with a span of 15 bases between the germline ends. The CDR3 spans 15 residues, from the cysteine through the phenylalanine. Kept here is only the CDR3 DNA, which spans 45 bases and is read in frame from base 1. The clonotype originates from an older woman with acute or convalescent COVID-19. Material for sequencing was peripheral blood. The rearrangement joined TRBV6-1 to TRBJ1-5; the D gene remains uncertain. The nucleotide sequence is TGTGCCAGCAGTGAAGACCCCGACCAGGTTAAGCCCCAGCATTTT. Translated, it reads CASSEDPDQVKPQHF.